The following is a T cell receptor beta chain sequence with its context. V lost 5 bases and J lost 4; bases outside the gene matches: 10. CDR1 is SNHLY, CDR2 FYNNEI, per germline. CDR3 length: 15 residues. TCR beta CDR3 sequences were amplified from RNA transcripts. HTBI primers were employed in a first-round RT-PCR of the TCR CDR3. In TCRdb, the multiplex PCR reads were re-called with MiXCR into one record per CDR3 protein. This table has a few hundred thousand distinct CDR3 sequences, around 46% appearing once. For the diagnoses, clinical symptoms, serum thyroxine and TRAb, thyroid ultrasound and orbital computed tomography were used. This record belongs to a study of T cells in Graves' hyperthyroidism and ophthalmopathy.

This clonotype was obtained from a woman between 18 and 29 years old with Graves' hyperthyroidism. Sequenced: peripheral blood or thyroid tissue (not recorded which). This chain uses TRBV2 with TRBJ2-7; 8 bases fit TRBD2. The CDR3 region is CASSPTTSGYYEQYF. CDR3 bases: TGTGCCAGCAGTCCTACCACTAGCGGATATTACGAGCAGTACTTC.